A single sample gave rise to the 17 T cell receptor beta chains below, sequenced in a study of T cells in Graves' hyperthyroidism and ophthalmopathy (dated by TCRdb to the late 2010s). Library construction relied on multiplex PCR. For sequencing, an Illumina HiSeq 2000 was employed. Amplification of TCR beta CDR3 regions was carried out from RNA transcripts. For the first round of RT-PCR on the TCR CDR3, the HTBI primer set was used together with the Qiagen OneStep RT-PCR kit. The public sequencing data were trimmed at Q25 with fastp and processed into clonotypes with MiXCR by TCRdb, which kept only in-frame beta chains. Each entry is one CDR3 protein sequence, shown with its most common DNA and genes. In this sample the table shows about 580,000 distinct CDR3 sequences, around 14% of which occur a single time. The ten largest clonotypes hold less than 6% of the sample. Specimen: blood. These receptors all come from a woman in her 30s with Graves' hyperthyroidism that later progressed to Graves' ophthalmopathy.

Points on this clonotype: Relative to the germline gene, one junction end is altered; a read error may explain this. This rearrangement joins TRBV9 to TRBJ2-3, with D unclear. Germline V gene sequence: CDR1 SGDLS, CDR2 YYNGEE. This CDR3 spans 16 amino acids. The CDR3 loop is CASSVGGPTSTYTQYF. CDR3 coding DNA: TGTGCCAGCAGCGTAGGTGGTCCTACTTCCACATATACGCAGTATTTT.

This clonotype was counted a few times. The junction does not match germline at one end; this may be a read error. V is TRBV6-1 and J is TRBJ2-1; no clear D. The germline V gene has CDR1 MNHNS and CDR2 SASEGT. This CDR3 spans 12 amino acids. The CDR3 sequence is CAGSEAVNEQFF. The CDR3, as DNA: TGTGCCGGCAGTGAAGCTGTTAATGAGCAGTTCTTC.

This clonotype was counted ten times or more. The rearrangement uses TRBV29-1 and TRBJ2-1; possible D gene TRBD1, 6 bases. This CDR3 contains 18 residues. The V gene lost 3 bases and the J gene lost 4 bases, with 25 bases spanning the gap. Germline V lookup: CDR1 SQVTM, CDR2 ANQGSEA. CDR3 nucleotide sequence: TGCAGCGTTGACGGGGAAATCAACAGGGCCGATTCGTACAATGAGCAGTTCTTC. Translation gives CSVDGEINRADSYNEQFF.

The chain employs TRBV28 and TRBJ2-7; TRBD2 matches 8 bases. The CDR3 length is 14 residues. Looked up from germline, CDR1 is MDHEN and CDR2 is SYDVKM. V lost 8 bases to trimming and J lost 3 bases; unmatched junction nucleotides: 9. CDR3 nucleotides: TGTGCCAGCCCTTTGACTAGCGCCTACTACGAGCAGTACTTC. As protein: CASPLTSAYYEQYF.

This chain uses TRBV5-4 with TRBJ2-7, with 7 nucleotides matching TRBD1. Germline V lookup: CDR1 SGHNT, CDR2 YYREEE (reference sequence). This CDR3 has 14 residues. Trimming removed 4 bases from V and 1 base from J; junction bases left unmatched: 5. CDR3 sequence (DNA): TGTGCCAGCAGCAACCCGGGACAGTCCTACGAGCAGTACTTC. Amino acid sequence: CASSNPGQSYEQYF.

V gene TRBV7-9 combines with J gene TRBJ2-7; possibly TRBD1 for D (5 bases). CDR3 length: 15 amino acids. V was clipped by 5 bases and J by 2 bases, with 16 bases between them. Germline V gives CDR1 SEHNR, CDR2 FQNEAQ (reference sequence). The CDR3 DNA is TGTGCCAGCAGCCTCCGGCAGGGTGTTACCTACGAGCAGTACTTC. Its translation: CASSLRQGVTYEQYF.

The rearrangement joins TRBV30 to TRBJ2-1; the match to TRBD1 covers 9 bases. Per the germline V gene, CDR1 is GTSNPN and CDR2 is SVGIG (reference sequence). This CDR3 is built from 16 residues. The J segment lost 6 bases and the V segment lost 7 bases, leaving 16 bases of the junction unmatched. CDR3 sequence reads: CASLSFLTGGVNEQFF. The CDR3 DNA is TGTGCCTCCTTAAGCTTTTTGACAGGGGGGGTCAATGAGCAGTTCTTC.

This clonotype showed up just a few times. The chain links TRBV27 to TRBJ1-6; no clear D gene. Germline assignment: CDR1 MNHEY and CDR2 SMNVEV (reference sequence). This CDR3 has 13 amino acids. Trimming stripped 5 bases from V and 7 bases from J, with 9 bases between. CDR3 nucleotide sequence: TGTGCCAGCAGTCCTCATCTAAATTCACCCCTCCACTTT. Its translation: CASSPHLNSPLHF.

The chain joins TRBV18 to TRBJ2-3; D may be TRBD1 or TRBD2 (5 bases each). CDR1 is KGHSH and CDR2 is LQKENI in the germline V gene. Trimming stripped 4 bases from V and 4 bases from J, with 15 bases between. The length of the CDR3 is 15 residues. CDR3 in amino acids: CASSQRDRGPDTQYF. The CDR3 nucleotides are TGTGCCAGCTCACAGAGGGACCGAGGGCCAGATACGCAGTATTTT.

This chain uses TRBV27 with TRBJ2-7; possibly TRBD2 for D (5 bases). The germline gives CDR1 MNHEY, CDR2 SMNVEV (reference sequence). V lost 2 bases, J lost 5 bases, and 16 bases lay in between. CDR3 length: 15 amino acids. The CDR3 region has the DNA TGTGCCAGCAGTTTAGGTCGTTGGGAGATCCACGAGCAGTACTTC. Its protein is CASSLGRWEIHEQYF.

The CDR3 region is CASSQVAGGPRETQYF. For the CDR3, the DNA is TGTGCCAGCAGCCAGGTAGCGGGAGGGCCGCGCGAGACCCAGTACTTC. The V and J genes are TRBV4-2 and TRBJ2-5; 11 nucleotides align to TRBD2. This CDR3 region has 16 residues. Germline V gene data show CDR1 as LGHNA and CDR2 as YNFKEQ. Unmatched junction bases numbered 8, after V lost 3 bases and J lost 5 bases.

This clonotype occurred many times. The rearrangement joins TRBV7-9 to TRBJ2-5, with D perhaps matching TRBD1 or TRBD2 (5 bases each). CDR1 SEHNR and CDR2 FQNEAQ come from the germline V gene (reference sequence). The CDR3 loop spans 15 amino acids. Trimming removed 4 bases from V and 4 bases from J, with 16 bases in between. The CDR3 spells CASSSGDLPPETQYF. The CDR3 nucleotides read TGTGCCAGCAGCTCCGGGGACCTACCTCCAGAGACCCAGTACTTC.

This clonotype was seen only a few times. The chain employs TRBV19 and TRBJ1-2; a possible D gene is TRBD1 (5 bases). The V end was cut by 8 bases, the J end by 6 bases, with 13 bases between. From germline, CDR1 is LNHDA and CDR2 SQIVND (reference sequence). The CDR3 is 12 residues long. In DNA, the CDR3 is TGTGCCAGTGGGGACGTGTCTAATGGCTACACCTTC. It yields the protein CASGDVSNGYTF.

Concerning this clonotype: A clone one base away is much larger, so this may be a read error. The gene calls are TRBV19 and TRBJ2-5; 7 bases align to TRBD2. The germline V gene encodes CDR1 LNHDA and CDR2 SQIVND (reference sequence). The CDR3 loop spans 13 amino acids. The CDR3 here is CASNDGGVETRYF. In DNA, the CDR3 is TGTGCCAGTAACGATGGGGGGGTAGAGACCCGGTACTTC. Variable domain in full (rest from reference TRBV19 and TRBJ2-5): DGGITQSPKYLFRKEGQNVTLSCEQNLNHDAMYWYRQDPGQGLRLIYYSQIVNDFQKGDIAEGYSVSREKKESFPLTVTSAQKNPTAFYLCASNDGGVETRYFGPGTRLLVL.

In this sample, this clonotype turned up many times. In nucleotides, the CDR3 is TGTGCCAGCAGTTGGGGGCCGAGCTCCTACGAGCAGTACTTC. It translates to CASSWGPSSYEQYF. The rearrangement uses TRBV27 and TRBJ2-7, with a possible D match to TRBD1 (6 bases). The length of the CDR3 is 14 residues. Germline V gene lookup returns CDR1 MNHEY and CDR2 SMNVEV (reference sequence). The V end was cut by 4 bases, the J end by 0 bases, with 10 bases between.

The table lists this clonotype with many counts. The rearrangement uses TRBV27 and TRBJ1-3; D not certain. V was clipped by 2 bases and J by 0 bases, with 8 bases between them. CDR1 MNHEY and CDR2 SMNVEV come from the germline V gene (reference sequence). CDR3 size: 15 residues. The CDR3 bases are TGTGCCAGCAGTTTACGGGTGGGCTCTGGAAACACCATATATTTT. It yields the protein CASSLRVGSGNTIYF.

This clonotype has at least ten counts. The V call is TRBV24-1, the J call TRBJ2-5; D may be TRBD1 or TRBD2 (7 bases each). Germline V lookup: CDR1 KGHDR, CDR2 SFDVKD. The CDR3 is made up of 13 amino acids. V was cut by 6 bases and J by 3 bases, with 10 bases left in between. The CDR3 bases are TGTGCCACCAGTCAGGGGGGGGAAGAGACCCAGTACTTC. Translation: CATSQGGEETQYF.